One T cell receptor (beta chain) is described in this entry. It has no known antigen specificity. It has no much larger one-base neighbor in the sample; base qualities were not kept. The sample belongs to a study of shared clonotypes between healthy human individuals (dated by TCRdb to between 2020 and 2021). About the study as a whole: A couple of women and a few men aged 18 to 49 years were included in the cohort. For each donor, CD4 naive and CD4 memory were each given three plates, CD8 naive was given two plates, and CD8 memory was given one plate. To estimate repertoire size and how much clonotype sharing occurs between individuals, the study deeply sequenced the blood TCR repertoires of about five healthy adults. To increase sequencing depth and limit assay-specific biases, TCR repertoire library preparation and sequencing were carried out by different laboratories using diverse techniques. Per donor, leukapheresis produced somewhere between about 0.9 and 9.5 billion PBMCs. Study-wide conclusions, independent of this receptor: Larger estimated clonotype richness was generally found for naive subsets than for memory subsets. Even with the large sequencing depth, rarefaction of the sorted-subset datasets indicated that sequencing was incomplete. Compared with non-shared clonotypes, the clonotypes found in all four sorted-subset donors had higher generation probabilities. The small number of donors limited the genetic and exposure-history diversity represented. Pairwise subsampling indicated that sequencing depth was expected to affect the degree of clonotype sharing among donors. Sampling was limited to blood, and TCR repertoires in tissue likely differ from TCR repertoires in blood. Sharing across several donors was observed for approximately 5% of naive CD4, 3.5% of naive CD8, over 2% of memory CD4, and roughly 0.43% of memory CD8 clonotypes.

Taken from cysteine to phenylalanine, the CDR3 has 15 residues. The read is trimmed to its CDR3 DNA, 45 bases read in frame from base 1. V and J lose 2 bases and 3 bases, and a span of 10 bases separates them. Taken from the germline V gene, the CDR1 and CDR2 loops are KGHSH and LQKENI. For the CD8 naive samples, CD45RO-negative cells were positively selected for CCR7, yielding a CD45RA+CCR7+ population from which TemRA cells were excluded. Donors were healthy HIV-negative adults with no recently reported acute infections or vaccinations. All donors were Caucasian adults living in Nashville, Tennessee, USA. After blood collection by leukapheresis, PBMCs were isolated using Ficoll-Histopaque density gradient centrifugation and then cryopreserved in the vapor phase of liquid nitrogen. Analytical flow cytometry was used to check the purity and quantity of every magnetically sorted T cell population. From each sorted fraction, genomic DNA was isolated and quantified by UV absorbance on a Nanodrop 2000c.

Using the deep immunoSEQ assay, multiplex PCR amplified TCR CDR3 regions from genomic DNA. For each cell subset, the extracted genomic DNA was distributed evenly across all wells of several immunoSEQ 96-well plates, and each plate served as one replicate. For sorted subsets, about 210 ng of genomic DNA, equivalent to 25,000 to 35,000 T cell genomes, went into each replicate PCR. Purified libraries were quantified with a Qubit 3.0 fluorometer, sized on a Bioanalyzer 2100, and re-quantified with the KAPA Library Quantification kit. Every immunoSEQ 96-well plate was sequenced on a dedicated single-read 150-cycle Illumina NextSeq 550 flow cell. Regarding the original processing steps: Because the immunoSEQ output included only junctional sequences and no quality scores, the filtering could not be the same as the filtering used for full-length reads. Sequences were annotated with PyIR, a Python wrapper for IgBLAST v1.9, and V/J genes and CDR3 were assigned using IMGT germline references. Any read was removed if the V/J assignment was weak (E-value above 1e-6), the CDR3 was missing, or the read contained stop codons, out-of-frame junctions, or ambiguous translated residues. V3J clonotypes were defined as sequences sharing an identical inferred V gene, J gene, and CDR3 amino acid sequence. Percentage overlap between repertoires was computed as shared unique clonotypes divided by the size of the smaller repertoire. Three approaches were used to assess repertoire richness: RTK rarefaction, the Chao1 estimator, and Recon v2.1 estimates of unobserved clonotypes. For all TCRbeta clonotypes obtained by the gDNA method from a handful of donors, generation probabilities were computed with OLGA. What TCRdb holds here is the immuneACCESS table cut down to in-frame rearrangements. Part of the clones is not present; checked against another copy, under half of the missing clones reflect an unresolved V gene, and the others are unexplained. V, J and clone size are taken as reported in that table, and D and trimming were inferred from the DNA itself. This sample gives around 600,000 clones in total; about 98% of them show up just once. The ten largest account for less than 0.35% of the sample.

This receptor chain uses TRBV18 and TRBJ2-2, with an unclear D gene assignment. This clonotype was obtained from a man aged 30 to 45 in good health. The specimen was naive CD8+ T cells sorted from blood. The cell subset or site label here, explained by the study, means: CD45RA+CCR7+. The bases read TGTGCCAGCTCACCATATGAGTTTCACACCGGGGAGCTGTTTTTT. Its amino acids are CASSPYEFHTGELFF.